Below, 31 T cell receptor beta chains from the same sample are listed, as sequenced in a study of blood T cell dynamics during melanoma immunotherapy. Assay used: immunoSEQ multiplex PCR; TCRdb lists only in-frame clones, some missing. Of over 8,500 clones listed, roughly 90% are singletons. Time point reported: pre-treatment baseline. The starting material was blood, obtained from a patient treated with checkpoint blockade. The source of these receptors is a human donor with melanoma.

The V call is TRBV28, the J call TRBJ2-7; no clear D gene. Trimming removed 5 bases at V and 3 bases at J, with 11 bases between. CDR1 and CDR2 from the germline V gene are MDHEN and SYDVKM. The CDR3 has 13 residues. The CDR3 sequence: CASSPPGSYEQYF. The DNA for the CDR3 is TGTGCCAGCAGTCCCCCCGGCAGCTACGAGCAGTACTTC.

This clone was picked up one time. This CDR3 is CASSPWLVASGGSSYEQYF. The CDR3 bases are TGTGCCAGCAGCCCCTGGTTGGTGGCTAGCGGGGGCAGCTCCTACGAGCAGTACTTC. The V gene is TRBV7-8, the J gene TRBJ2-7; 10 bases are shared with TRBD2. The germline V gene encodes CDR1 SGHVS and CDR2 FQNEAQ. The CDR3 extends over 19 amino acids. Trimming at V came to 5 bases and at J to 0 bases, leaving 16 bases not matched to a gene.

J is TRBJ2-7 and V is TRBV5-5; D is possibly TRBD1 (6 bases). The length of the CDR3 is 14 residues. Germline-derived CDR1 and CDR2 are SGHKS and YYEKEE (reference sequence). V was clipped by 4 bases and J by 5 bases, with 16 bases between them. As DNA, the CDR3 is TGTGCCAGCAGCCTTGTTGGGGGCGCAAACGAGCAGTACTTC. This gives the protein CASSLVGGANEQYF.

This clone has just a few counts. The junction departs from the called germline gene at one end, perhaps through a read error. The genes are TRBV7-7 and TRBJ2-1; 10 bases line up with TRBD2. Germline lookup yields CDR1 SSHAT and CDR2 FNYEAQ (reference sequence). The CDR3 totals 15 residues. Here the CDR3 DNA reads TGTGCTAGCAGCTCCGGACTAGCGGCCTACAATGAGCAGTTCTTC. Translation gives CASSSGLAAYNEQFF.

In DNA form, the CDR3 reads TGCGCCAGCAGTGAGTGGGGGAGCTCCTACAATGAGCAGTTCTTC. This encodes CASSEWGSSYNEQFF. This chain joins TRBV10-2 and TRBJ2-1; D may correspond to TRBD1 or TRBD2 (5 bases each). The CDR3 is made up of 15 amino acids. Trimming removed 1 base at V and 0 bases at J, with 7 bases between. The germline gives CDR1 WSHSY, CDR2 SAAADI.

V gene TRBV11-3 combines with J gene TRBJ2-7; unclear D gene. Germline CDR1 and CDR2: SGHNT and YENEEA. V dropped 5 bases and J dropped 4 bases, with 9 bases sitting between them. The CDR3 sequence is 12 residues long. The CDR3 protein is CASSDRAYEQYF. CDR3 in DNA: TGTGCCAGCAGCGACCGGGCGTACGAGCAGTACTTC.

The chain uses TRBV29-1 and TRBJ1-1; D remains unclear. Germline CDR1 is SQVTM and CDR2 is ANQGSEA. The CDR3 consists of 10 residues. Trimming removed 3 bases at V and 5 bases at J, with 4 bases between. The CDR3 here is CSVDMTEAFF. DNA of the CDR3: TGCAGCGTTGATATGACTGAAGCTTTCTTT.

The V gene is TRBV7-2, the J gene TRBJ1-1; no definite D call. The length of the CDR3 is 15 residues. Trimming cost V 5 bases and J 2 bases, with 15 bases left between them. Germline CDR1 is SGHTA and CDR2 is FQGNSA. The CDR3 loop reads CASSPPPLGNTEAFF. The CDR3 DNA reads as TGTGCCAGCAGCCCTCCCCCGTTAGGAAACACTGAAGCTTTCTTT.

This sequence joins TRBV7-3 and TRBJ2-3, with D possibly TRBD2 on 6 matching bases. The V end lost 8 bases, the J end lost 5 bases, and 17 bases lay between the germline ends. CDR1 is SGHTA, CDR2 FQGTGA, per germline. There are 14 residues in the CDR3. The CDR3 nucleotides read TGTGCCAGCGCGGGTGGTCCAGCGGGAGATACGCAGTATTTT. It yields the protein CASAGGPAGDTQYF.

The chain couples TRBV30 to TRBJ2-3; no definite D call. The germline gives CDR1 GTSNPN, CDR2 SVGIG (reference sequence). V lost 5 bases and J 0 bases, leaving 9 bases between the germline ends. There are 13 residues in the CDR3. CDR3 amino acids: CAWEEASTDTQYF. In nucleotides, the CDR3 is TGTGCCTGGGAGGAAGCTAGCACAGATACGCAGTATTTT.

V gene TRBV5-1 combines with J gene TRBJ2-6; tentatively, D is TRBD2 (7 bases). V lost 4 bases to trimming and J lost 0 bases, with 11 bases between them. This CDR3 has 16 residues. The germline CDR1 and CDR2 sequences are SGHRS and YFSETQ. As DNA, the CDR3 is TGCGCCAGCAGCCGCGGGGGCAACTCTGGGGCCAACGTCCTGACTTTC. It translates to CASSRGGNSGANVLTF.

The V gene is TRBV5-1, the J gene TRBJ2-7; 13 bases are shared with TRBD2. This CDR3 contains 13 residues. CDR1 and CDR2 from the germline V gene are SGHRS and YFSETQ. V gave up 8 bases and J gave up 7 bases; unmatched junction bases: 6. The CDR3 spells CASRTSGSGEQYF. In DNA form, the CDR3 reads TGCGCCAGTAGGACTAGCGGGAGTGGGGAGCAGTACTTC.

The chain joins TRBV7-8 to TRBJ1-5; 7 nucleotides align to TRBD1. After removal of 4 bases from V and 0 bases from J, the junction contained 3 bases not matched to a gene. Looked up from germline, CDR1 is SGHVS and CDR2 is FQNEAQ. The CDR3 totals 15 residues. The CDR3 region is CASSSNRGSNQPQHF. DNA for the CDR3: TGTGCCAGCAGCTCGAACAGGGGTAGCAATCAGCCCCAGCATTTT.

This clone turned up a few times. This chain links TRBV7-8 with TRBJ2-1, with 7 bases identical to TRBD1. V lost 5 bases and J lost 4; bases outside the gene matches: 8. CDR1 and CDR2 (germline): SGHVS, FQNEAQ. CDR3 length equals 15 residues. For the CDR3, the DNA is TGTGCCAGCAGCCCGAGGGACAGAATATACAATGAGCAGTTCTTC. Translation gives CASSPRDRIYNEQFF.

The V and J genes are TRBV6-1 and TRBJ1-5; D is perhaps TRBD1 (5 bases). V was pared by 5 bases and J by 0 bases, with 8 bases between. This CDR3 is 14 amino acids long. Per the germline V gene, CDR1 is MNHNS and CDR2 is SASEGT. For the CDR3, the DNA is TGTGCCAGCAGTAGGGGCTATAGCAATCAGCCCCAGCATTTT. This encodes CASSRGYSNQPQHF.

The chain is built from TRBV28 and TRBJ1-1; 10 nucleotides align to TRBD1. The CDR3 spans 18 residues. V trimming: 4 bases; J trimming: 1 base; junction bases outside the gene matches: 12. CDR1 is MDHEN and CDR2 is SYDVKM in the germline V gene. The CDR3 nucleotides read TGTGCCAGCAGTTGGGGCCCGGGACAGGGGAGGTGGAACACTGAAGCTTTCTTT. Residues: CASSWGPGQGRWNTEAFF. The variable domain in full, with the rest retrieved from reference TRBV28 and TRBJ1-1, is DVKVTQSSRYLVKRTGEKVFLECVQDMDHENMFWYRQDPGLGLRLIYFSYDVKMKEKGDIPEGYSVSREKKERFSLILESASTNQTSMYLCASSWGPGQGRWNTEAFFGQGTRLTVV.

The V call is TRBV6-5, the J call TRBJ2-7; TRBD2 matches 7 bases. V was clipped by 6 bases and J by 2 bases; unmatched bases: 7. The CDR3 runs 14 residues. Germline CDR1 reads MNHEY; CDR2 reads SVGAGI. CDR3 bases: TGTGCCAGCAGGCAGGGAGGGCGGCCCTACGAGCAGTACTTC. This translates into CASRQGGRPYEQYF.

This clone was seen once. The rearrangement links TRBV6-6 to TRBJ1-4, with no clear D. Per the germline V gene, CDR1 is MNHNY and CDR2 is SVGAGI (reference sequence). The CDR3 extends over 12 amino acids. V dropped 6 bases and J dropped 8 bases, with 10 bases sitting between them. The CDR3 loop is CASRSSGEKLFF. CDR3 sequence (DNA): TGTGCCAGCAGGTCGAGCGGGGAAAAACTGTTTTTT.

The chain couples TRBV28 to TRBJ1-2; D unclear. The germline V and J ends were trimmed by 3 bases and 6 bases, with 8 bases remaining between them. The CDR3 covers 12 residues. The germline V gene has CDR1 MDHEN and CDR2 SYDVKM. The CDR3 region is CASSFGVDGYTF. In DNA form, the CDR3 reads TGTGCCAGCAGTTTTGGGGTGGATGGCTACACCTTC.

V is TRBV2 and J is TRBJ2-5; 8 bases are a match to TRBD1. The CDR3 covers 13 residues. V shed 1 base, J shed 9 bases, and the junction held 4 bases outside the gene matches. CDR1 and CDR2 from the germline V gene are SNHLY and FYNNEI. The CDR3 nucleotides are TGTGCCAGCAGTGAAGTCCCCAGGGGGCCCCAGTACTTC. This encodes CASSEVPRGPQYF.

The V call is TRBV29-1, the J call TRBJ2-4; 8 positions agree with TRBD1. From germline, CDR1 is SQVTM and CDR2 ANQGSEA. The CDR3 spans 13 residues. After removal of 7 bases from V and 5 bases from J, the junction contained 7 bases not matched to a gene. The CDR3 is CSARTGGQNIQYF. CDR3 bases: TGCAGCGCGAGAACAGGGGGGCAAAACATTCAGTACTTC. Supplemented by reference TRBV29-1 and TRBJ2-4, the full variable domain reads SAVISQKPSRDICQRGTSLTIQCQVDSQVTMMFWYRQQPGQSLTLIATANQGSEATYESGFVIDKFPISRPNLTFSTLTVSNMSPEDSSIYLCSARTGGQNIQYFGAGTRLSVL.

The chain uses TRBV4-3 and TRBJ2-5, with D possibly being TRBD2 (6 bases). This CDR3 contains 14 residues. Per germline, CDR1 LGHNA and CDR2 YSLEER. The germline V and J ends were trimmed by 1 base and 5 bases, with 11 bases remaining between them. This chain's CDR3 is CASSQGAGRETQYF. In DNA form, the CDR3 reads TGCGCCAGCAGCCAAGGGGCAGGGAGGGAGACCCAGTACTTC.

The chain recombines TRBV10-3 with TRBJ2-5; D call uncertain. This CDR3 is 13 amino acids long. Trimming shortened V by 8 bases and J by 5 bases, and 15 bases separated the two germline ends. CDR1 ENHRY and CDR2 SYGVKD come from the germline V gene. The CDR3 is CAILPPKQETQYF. In DNA form, the CDR3 reads TGTGCCATCCTCCCTCCCAAACAGGAGACCCAGTACTTC.

The chain uses TRBV9 and TRBJ2-3, with D perhaps TRBD2 (5 bases). Germline-derived CDR1 and CDR2 are SGDLS and YYNGEE. This CDR3 is 16 amino acids long. Trimming took 4 bases from V and 2 from J, leaving 17 bases between them. As DNA, the CDR3 is TGTGCCAGCAGCCACCCCGAGGGAACGATCACAGATACGCAGTATTTT. It specifies CASSHPEGTITDTQYF.

The chain combines TRBV15 with TRBJ1-1; possible D gene TRBD1, 5 bases. Trimming took off 1 base at V and 3 bases at J, with 9 bases between the two ends. Looked up from germline, CDR1 is LNHNV and CDR2 is YYDKDF (reference sequence). The CDR3 length is 14 residues. Written as DNA, the CDR3 is TGTGCCACCAGCAGAGGGGTGGGGGACACTGAAGCTTTCTTT. It encodes CATSRGVGDTEAFF.

The chain carries TRBV7-2 and TRBJ2-1, with 9 bases identical to TRBD2. Germline CDR1 and CDR2: SGHTA and FQGNSA. V lost 7 bases to trimming and J lost 5 bases; unmatched junction nucleotides: 12. The CDR3 has 16 amino acids. The CDR3 region is CASTRGGAGGNNEQFF. DNA for the CDR3: TGTGCCAGCACCCGCGGGGGGGCCGGGGGAAACAATGAGCAGTTCTTC.

The chain has TRBV7-8 and TRBJ2-7; TRBD2 aligns across 14 bases. In germline, CDR1 is SGHVS, CDR2 FQNEAQ. V was pared by 5 bases and J by 0 bases, with 3 bases of the junction left unmatched. The CDR3 extends over 16 amino acids. The CDR3 DNA follows: TGTGCCAGCAGCATAGGGACTAGCGGGAGCTCCTACGAGCAGTACTTC. Translation: CASSIGTSGSSYEQYF. The entire variable domain, with the rest obtained from reference TRBV7-8 and TRBJ2-7, is as follows: GAGVSQSPRYKVAKRGQDVALRCDPISGHVSLFWYQQALGQGPEFLTYFQNEAQLDKSGLPSDRFFAERPEGSVSTLKIQRTQQEDSAVYLCASSIGTSGSSYEQYFGPGTRLTVT.

The chain uses TRBV15 and TRBJ2-5; D is possibly TRBD2 (5 bases). V dropped 5 bases and J dropped 4 bases, with 11 bases sitting between them. The CDR3 is 13 residues long. The germline gives CDR1 LNHNV, CDR2 YYDKDF (reference sequence). The CDR3 DNA is TGTGCCACCAGCGCCGGGGTCATAGAGACCCAGTACTTC. Translation: CATSAGVIETQYF.

The rearrangement joins TRBV27 to TRBJ2-7; 12 bases are a match to TRBD2. The length of the CDR3 is 16 residues. CDR1 and CDR2 (germline): MNHEY, SMNVEV (reference sequence). V lost 5 bases to trimming and J lost 9 bases; unmatched junction nucleotides: 14. CDR3: CASSPLAGGPGGRQYF. Written as DNA, the CDR3 is TGTGCCAGCAGTCCTCTAGCGGGAGGGCCGGGTGGAAGGCAGTACTTC.

V gene TRBV7-3 combines with J gene TRBJ1-1; D is unresolved. The CDR3 has 15 residues. Germline loops: CDR1 SGHTA, CDR2 FQGTGA. Trimming took 2 bases from V and 0 from J, leaving 10 bases between them. Here the CDR3 DNA reads TGTGCCAGCAGCTTACAGGCAGACATGAACACTGAAGCTTTCTTT. Translated: CASSLQADMNTEAFF. The full variable domain, rest sourced from reference TRBV7-3 and TRBJ1-1, is GAGVSQTPSNKVTEKGKYVELRCDPISGHTALYWYRQSLGQGPEFLIYFQGTGAADDSGLPNDRFFAVRPEGSVSTLKIQRTERGDSAVYLCASSLQADMNTEAFFGQGTRLTVV.

The chain combines TRBV9 with TRBJ2-7; 7 positions agree with TRBD2. CDR1 is SGDLS, CDR2 YYNGEE, per germline. The V segment lost 0 bases and the J segment 3 bases; nucleotides outside the gene matches: 6. CDR3 size: 15 residues. In DNA form, the CDR3 reads TGTGCCAGCAGCGTAGCGGGAGGACCGTACTACGAGCAGTACTTC. Translated: CASSVAGGPYYEQYF.